This note documents a single T cell receptor beta chain sequence. Within the sample, other DNA sequences also encode this same CDR3. In germline, CDR1 is SGHRS, CDR2 YFSETQ. The trim removed 3 bases at V and 5 bases at J, leaving 2 bases unmatched. The CDR3 is made up of 13 amino acids. TCRdb's table, derived via immunoSEQ multiplex PCR, lists solely in-frame clones and lacks some. The table lists more than 250,000 clones, around 87% of them singletons. Treatment in this sample: about 20 received Ad26.COV2.S at low or high dose, single or two shots; about 5 received placebo; per-sample allocation not given. Vaccine and placebo recipients were sampled on day 63 after the first injection. The entry originates in a study of Ad26.COV2.S vaccination and SARS-CoV-2 variants.

The rearrangement joins TRBV5-1 to TRBJ1-1; TRBD1 matches at 9 bases. The sample consisted of peripheral blood, taken in a trial of Ad26.COV2.S vaccine versus placebo. This TCR derives from a person aged 18-65 years who received the Ad26.COV2.S COVID-19 vaccine or a placebo. CDR3 loop: CASSSGQGTEAFF. CDR3 coding DNA: TGCGCCAGCAGCTCCGGACAGGGGACTGAAGCTTTCTTT.